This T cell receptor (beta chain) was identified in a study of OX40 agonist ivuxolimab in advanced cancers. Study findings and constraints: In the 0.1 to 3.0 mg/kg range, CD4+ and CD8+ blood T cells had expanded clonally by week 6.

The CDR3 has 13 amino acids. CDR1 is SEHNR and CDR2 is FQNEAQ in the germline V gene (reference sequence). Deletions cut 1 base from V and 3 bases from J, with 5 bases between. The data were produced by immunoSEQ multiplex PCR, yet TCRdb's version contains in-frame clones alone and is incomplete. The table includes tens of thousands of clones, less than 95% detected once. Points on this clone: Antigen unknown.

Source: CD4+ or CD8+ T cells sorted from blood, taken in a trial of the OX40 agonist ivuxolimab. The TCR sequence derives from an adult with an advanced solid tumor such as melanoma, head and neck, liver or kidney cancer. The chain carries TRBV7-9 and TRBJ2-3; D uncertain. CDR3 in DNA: TGTGCCAGCAGCTTAGTTTTTACAGATACGCAGTATTTT. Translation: CASSLVFTDTQYF.